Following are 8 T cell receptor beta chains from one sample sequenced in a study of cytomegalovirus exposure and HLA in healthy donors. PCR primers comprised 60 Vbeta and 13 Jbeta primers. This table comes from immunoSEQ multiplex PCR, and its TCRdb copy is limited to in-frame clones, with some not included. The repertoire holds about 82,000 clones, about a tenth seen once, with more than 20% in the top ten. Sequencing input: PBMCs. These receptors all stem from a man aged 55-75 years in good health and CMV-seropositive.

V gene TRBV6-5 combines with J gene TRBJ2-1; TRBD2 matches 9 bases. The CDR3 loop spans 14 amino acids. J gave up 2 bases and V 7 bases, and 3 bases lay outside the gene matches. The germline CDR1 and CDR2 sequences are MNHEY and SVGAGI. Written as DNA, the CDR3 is TGTGCCAGCACCAGCGGGAGGACCTACAATGAGCAGTTCTTC. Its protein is CASTSGRTYNEQFF.

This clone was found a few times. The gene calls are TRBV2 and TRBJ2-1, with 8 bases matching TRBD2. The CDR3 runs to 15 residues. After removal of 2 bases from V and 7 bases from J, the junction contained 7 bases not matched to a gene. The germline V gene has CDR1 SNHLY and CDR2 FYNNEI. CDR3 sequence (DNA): TGTGCCAGCAGTGAATCAGGACTAGCATCGAATGAGCAGTTCTTC. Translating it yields CASSESGLASNEQFF.

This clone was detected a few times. This chain's CDR3 is CASSKPGTSGTNEQFF. The CDR3 nucleotides are TGTGCCAGCAGCAAACCAGGGACTAGCGGGACCAATGAGCAGTTCTTC. The chain recombines TRBV11-1 with TRBJ2-1; TRBD2 agrees at 13 bases. The germline CDR1 and CDR2 sequences are SGHAT and FQDESV (reference sequence). The CDR3 runs to 16 residues. The junction had 7 bases not matched to a gene; V was cut back by 5 bases and J by 6 bases.

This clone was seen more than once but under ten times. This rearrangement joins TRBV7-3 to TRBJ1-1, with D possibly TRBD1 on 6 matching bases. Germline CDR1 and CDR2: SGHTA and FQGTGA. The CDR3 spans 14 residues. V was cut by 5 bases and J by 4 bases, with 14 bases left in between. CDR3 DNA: TGTGCCAGCAGCCCGCAACAGGGAAGCACTGAAGCTTTCTTT. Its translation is CASSPQQGSTEAFF.

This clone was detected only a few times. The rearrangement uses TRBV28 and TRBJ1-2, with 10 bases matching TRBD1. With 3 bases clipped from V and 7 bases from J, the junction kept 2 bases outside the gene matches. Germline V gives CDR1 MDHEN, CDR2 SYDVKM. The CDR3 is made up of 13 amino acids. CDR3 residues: CASSLDRGGGYTF. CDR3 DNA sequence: TGTGCCAGCAGTTTGGACAGGGGGGGTGGCTACACCTTC.

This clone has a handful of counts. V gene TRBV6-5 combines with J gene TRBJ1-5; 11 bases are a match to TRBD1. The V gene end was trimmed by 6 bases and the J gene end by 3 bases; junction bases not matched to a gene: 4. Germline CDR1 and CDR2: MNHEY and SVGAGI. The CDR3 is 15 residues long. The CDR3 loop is CASSFGQGANQPQHF. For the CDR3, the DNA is TGTGCCAGCAGCTTCGGACAGGGGGCCAATCAGCCCCAGCATTTT.

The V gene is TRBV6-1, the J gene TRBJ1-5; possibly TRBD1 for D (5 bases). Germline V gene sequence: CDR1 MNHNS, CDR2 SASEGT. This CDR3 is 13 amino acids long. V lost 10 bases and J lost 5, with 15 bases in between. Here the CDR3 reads CATSTGLDQPQHF. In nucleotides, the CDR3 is TGTGCCACATCAACAGGCTTGGATCAGCCCCAGCATTTT.

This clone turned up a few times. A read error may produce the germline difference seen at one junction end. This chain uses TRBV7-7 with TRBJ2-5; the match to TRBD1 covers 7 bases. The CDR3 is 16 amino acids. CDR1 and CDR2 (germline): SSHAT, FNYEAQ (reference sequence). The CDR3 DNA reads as TGTGCTAGCAGCTTAGGTGGGACAGTGTACCAAGAGACCCAGTACTTC. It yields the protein CASSLGGTVYQETQYF.